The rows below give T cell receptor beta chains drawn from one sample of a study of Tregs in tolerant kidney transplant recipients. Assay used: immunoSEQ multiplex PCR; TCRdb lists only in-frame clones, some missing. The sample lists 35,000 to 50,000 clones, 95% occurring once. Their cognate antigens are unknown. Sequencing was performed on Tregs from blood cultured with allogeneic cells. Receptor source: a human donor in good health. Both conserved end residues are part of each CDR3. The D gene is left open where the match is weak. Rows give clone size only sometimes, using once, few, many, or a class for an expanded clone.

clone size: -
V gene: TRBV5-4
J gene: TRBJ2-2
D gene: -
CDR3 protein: CASSLGPFRVDGELFF
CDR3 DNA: TGTGCCAGCAGCTTGGGTCCGTTTCGGGTTGACGGGGAGCTGTTTTTT

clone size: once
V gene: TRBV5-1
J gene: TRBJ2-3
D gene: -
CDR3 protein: CASSLVPLAVSTDTQYF
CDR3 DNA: TGCGCCAGCAGCTTGGTACCCTTAGCGGTAAGCACAGATACGCAGTATTTT

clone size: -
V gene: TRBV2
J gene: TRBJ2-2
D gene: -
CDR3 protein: CASKGNMNTGELFF
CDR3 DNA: TGTGCCAGCAAGGGCAACATGAACACCGGGGAGCTGTTTTTT

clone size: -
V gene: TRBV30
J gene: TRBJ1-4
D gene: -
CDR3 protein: CAWSSERGEKLFF
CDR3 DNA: TGTGCCTGGAGTAGTGAGAGAGGAGAAAAACTGTTTTTT

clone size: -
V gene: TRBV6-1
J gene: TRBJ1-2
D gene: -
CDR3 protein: CASSTESYAGYTF
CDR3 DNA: TGTGCCAGCAGTACAGAGAGTTATGCGGGCTACACCTTC

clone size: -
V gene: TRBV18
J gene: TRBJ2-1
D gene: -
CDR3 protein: CASSPFARSYNEQFF
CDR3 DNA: TGTGCCAGCTCACCATTTGCAAGGTCCTACAATGAGCAGTTCTTC

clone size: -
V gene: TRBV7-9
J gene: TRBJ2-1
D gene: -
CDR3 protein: CASSQRWDEQFF
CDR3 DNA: TGTGCCAGCAGTCAAAGGTGGGATGAGCAGTTCTTC

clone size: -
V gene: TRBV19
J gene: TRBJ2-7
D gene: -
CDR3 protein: CASSIGTLLPYEQYF
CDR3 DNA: TGTGCCAGTAGTATTGGGACTCTCCTCCCCTACGAGCAGTACTTC

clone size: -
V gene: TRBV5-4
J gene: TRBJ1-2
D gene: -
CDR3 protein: CALSSGAGNGYTF
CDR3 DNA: TGTGCCTTAAGCTCAGGGGCTGGGAATGGCTACACCTTC

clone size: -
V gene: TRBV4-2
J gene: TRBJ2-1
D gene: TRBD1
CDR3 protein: CASSQDGTDLWEQFF
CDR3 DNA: TGTGCCAGCAGCCAAGATGGGACAGACCTTTGGGAGCAGTTCTTC

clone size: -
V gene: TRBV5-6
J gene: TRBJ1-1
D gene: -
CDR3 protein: CASSPLRGLRGEAFF
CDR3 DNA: TGTGCCAGCAGTCCCCTGCGGGGGCTCAGAGGTGAAGCTTTCTTT

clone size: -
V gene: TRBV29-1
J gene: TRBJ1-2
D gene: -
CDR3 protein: CSVAGVPTGAQGGYTF
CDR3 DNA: TGCAGCGTTGCCGGAGTCCCCACGGGGGCGCAGGGTGGCTACACCTTC

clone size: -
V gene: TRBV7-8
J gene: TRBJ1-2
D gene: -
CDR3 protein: CASSPQTVVNYGYTF
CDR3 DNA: TGTGCCAGCAGCCCTCAGACAGTAGTTAACTATGGCTACACCTTC

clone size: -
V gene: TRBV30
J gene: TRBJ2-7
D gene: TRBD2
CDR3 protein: CALPPTSGGYEQYF
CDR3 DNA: TGTGCCCTCCCCCCGACTAGCGGGGGTTACGAGCAGTACTTC

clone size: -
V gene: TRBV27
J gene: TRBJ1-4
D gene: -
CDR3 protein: CASSLSGGKLFF
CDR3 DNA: TGTGCCAGCAGTTTATCGGGGGGAAAACTGTTTTTT

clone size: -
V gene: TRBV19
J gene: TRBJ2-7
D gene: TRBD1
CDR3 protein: CASSIAGTGLYEQYF
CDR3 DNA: TGTGCCAGTAGTATTGCCGGGACAGGGCTCTACGAGCAGTACTTC

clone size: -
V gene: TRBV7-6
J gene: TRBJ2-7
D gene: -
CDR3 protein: CASSFGQGAREQYF
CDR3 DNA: TGTGCCAGCAGCTTTGGGCAGGGCGCCCGCGAGCAGTACTTC

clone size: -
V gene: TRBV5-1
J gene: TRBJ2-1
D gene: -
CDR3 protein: CASSLIRNYNEQFF
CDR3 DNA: TGCGCCAGCAGCTTAATCCGAAACTACAATGAGCAGTTCTTC

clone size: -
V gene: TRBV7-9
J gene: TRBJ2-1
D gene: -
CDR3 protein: CASRTYNEQFF
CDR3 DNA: TGTGCCAGTAGGACCTACAATGAGCAGTTCTTC

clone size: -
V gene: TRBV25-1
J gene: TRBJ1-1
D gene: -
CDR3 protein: CASSVAGGANTEAFF
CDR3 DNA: TGTGCCAGCTCTGTAGCCGGGGGAGCGAACACTGAAGCTTTCTTT

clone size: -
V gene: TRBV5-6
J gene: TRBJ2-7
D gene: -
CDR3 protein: CASSSPEGGSYEQYF
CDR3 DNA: TGTGCCAGCAGCTCGCCGGAGGGGGGGTCCTACGAGCAGTACTTC

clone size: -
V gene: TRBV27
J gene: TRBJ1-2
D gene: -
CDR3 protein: CASSSNGPYGYTF
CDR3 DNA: TGTGCCAGCAGTTCTAACGGACCCTATGGCTACACCTTC

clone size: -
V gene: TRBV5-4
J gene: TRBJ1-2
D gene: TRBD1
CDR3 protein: CASSLPDRVGYGYTF
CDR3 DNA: TGTGCCAGCAGCTTGCCTGACAGGGTTGGGTATGGCTACACCTTC

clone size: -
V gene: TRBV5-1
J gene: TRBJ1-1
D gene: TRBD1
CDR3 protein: CASNTRGTGDNSGTEAFF
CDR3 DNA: TGCGCCAGCAACACGAGGGGGACAGGGGACAATTCCGGCACTGAAGCTTTCTTT

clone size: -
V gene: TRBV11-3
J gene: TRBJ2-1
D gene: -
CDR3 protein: CASSSSVAVNEQFF
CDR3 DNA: TGTGCCAGCAGCTCAAGCGTTGCGGTCAATGAGCAGTTCTTC

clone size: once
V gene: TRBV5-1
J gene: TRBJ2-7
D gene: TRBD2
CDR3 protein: CASTPGGGPYEQYF
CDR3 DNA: TGCGCCAGCACCCCGGGAGGGGGACCCTACGAGCAGTACTTC

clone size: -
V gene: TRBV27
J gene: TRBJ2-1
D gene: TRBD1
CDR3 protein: CASSLDRVGVEQFF
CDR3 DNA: TGTGCCAGCAGTTTAGACAGGGTGGGGGTCGAGCAGTTCTTC

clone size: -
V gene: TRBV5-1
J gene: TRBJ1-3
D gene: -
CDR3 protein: CASSSQGSGNTIYF
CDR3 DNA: TGCGCCAGCAGCTCCCAGGGTTCTGGAAACACCATATATTTT

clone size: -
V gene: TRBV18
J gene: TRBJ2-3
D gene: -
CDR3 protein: CASSGGLGTDTQYF
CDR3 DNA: TGTGCCAGCTCCGGCGGGTTGGGCACAGATACGCAGTATTTT

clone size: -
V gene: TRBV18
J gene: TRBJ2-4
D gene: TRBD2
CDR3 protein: CASSPPGTSGPLAKNIQYF
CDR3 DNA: TGTGCCAGCTCACCACCCGGGACTAGCGGGCCTCTAGCCAAAAACATTCAGTACTTC

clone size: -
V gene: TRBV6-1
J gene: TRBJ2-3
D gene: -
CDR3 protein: CASREDSPTDTQYF
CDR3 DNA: TGTGCCAGCAGAGAGGACTCGCCCACAGATACGCAGTATTTT

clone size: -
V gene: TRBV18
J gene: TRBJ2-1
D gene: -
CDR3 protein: CASSPLPNSYNEQFF
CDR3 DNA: TGTGCCAGCTCACCACTACCTAACTCCTACAATGAGCAGTTCTTC

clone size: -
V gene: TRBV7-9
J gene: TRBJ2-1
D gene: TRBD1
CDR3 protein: CASSSGTVIYNEQFF
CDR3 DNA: TGTGCCAGCAGCTCCGGGACAGTTATCTACAATGAGCAGTTCTTC

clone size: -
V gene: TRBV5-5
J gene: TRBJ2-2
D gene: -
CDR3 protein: CASSLVGRPTGELFF
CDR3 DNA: TGTGCCAGCAGCTTGGTAGGCAGGCCAACCGGGGAGCTGTTTTTT

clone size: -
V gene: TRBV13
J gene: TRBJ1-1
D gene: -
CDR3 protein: CASSLVAGRPMNTEAFF
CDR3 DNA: TGTGCCAGCAGCTTAGTGGCAGGGAGGCCGATGAACACTGAAGCTTTCTTT

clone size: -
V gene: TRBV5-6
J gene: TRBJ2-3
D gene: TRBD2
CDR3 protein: CASSLFSGVTDTQYF
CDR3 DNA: TGTGCCAGCAGCTTATTTAGCGGGGTCACAGATACGCAGTATTTT

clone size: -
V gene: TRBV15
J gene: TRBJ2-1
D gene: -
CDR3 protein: CATSRASSGSPYNEQFF
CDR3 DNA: TGTGCCACCAGCAGAGCATCCAGCGGGTCGCCCTACAATGAGCAGTTCTTC

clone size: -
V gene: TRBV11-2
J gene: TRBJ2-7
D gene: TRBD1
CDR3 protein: CASSRDRMGYF
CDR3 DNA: TGTGCCAGCAGCCGGGACAGGATGGGATACTTC

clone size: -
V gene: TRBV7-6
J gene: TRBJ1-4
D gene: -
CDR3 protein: CASSLGPSTNEKLFF
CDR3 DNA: TGTGCCAGCAGCTTGGGGCCTTCAACTAATGAAAAACTGTTTTTT

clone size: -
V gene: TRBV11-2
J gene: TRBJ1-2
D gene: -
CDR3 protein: CASSSTGFSRGYTF
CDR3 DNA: TGTGCCAGCAGCTCTACAGGGTTTTCGCGAGGCTACACCTTC

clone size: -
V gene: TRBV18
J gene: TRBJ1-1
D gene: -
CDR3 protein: CASSASSGHLEAFF
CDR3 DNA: TGTGCCAGCTCAGCCAGTTCTGGACATCTTGAAGCTTTCTTT

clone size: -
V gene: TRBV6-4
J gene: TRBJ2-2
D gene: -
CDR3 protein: CASSDSVGELFF
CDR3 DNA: TGTGCCAGCAGTGACTCGGTCGGGGAGCTGTTTTTT

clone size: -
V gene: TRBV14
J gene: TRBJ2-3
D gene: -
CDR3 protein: CASSQSPTDTQYF
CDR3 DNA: TGTGCCAGCAGCCAATCCCCCACAGATACGCAGTATTTT

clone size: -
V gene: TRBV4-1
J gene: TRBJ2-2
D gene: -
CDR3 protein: CASSHGQARGYTGELFF
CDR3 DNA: TGCGCCAGCAGCCATGGCCAGGCGCGGGGATACACCGGGGAGCTGTTTTTT

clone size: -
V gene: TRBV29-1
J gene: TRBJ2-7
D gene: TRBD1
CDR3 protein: CSVGDRASGYEQYF
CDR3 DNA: TGCAGCGTTGGGGACAGGGCTTCGGGCTACGAGCAGTACTTC

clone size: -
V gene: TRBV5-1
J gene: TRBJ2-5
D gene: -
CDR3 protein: CASSSRQAPKETQYF
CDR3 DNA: TGCGCCAGCAGCTCAAGGCAGGCCCCCAAAGAGACCCAGTACTTC

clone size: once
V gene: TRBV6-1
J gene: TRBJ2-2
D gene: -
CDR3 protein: CASSEPYAAGRTGELFF
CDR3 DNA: TGTGCCAGCAGTGAACCATACGCGGCGGGAAGGACCGGGGAGCTGTTTTTT

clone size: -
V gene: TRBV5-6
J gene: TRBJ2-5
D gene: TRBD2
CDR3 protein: CASSLQRGRQETQYF
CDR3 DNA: TGTGCCAGCAGCTTGCAGCGGGGGCGCCAAGAGACCCAGTACTTC

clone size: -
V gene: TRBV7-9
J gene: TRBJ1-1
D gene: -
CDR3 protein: CASSLRAGKNTEAFF
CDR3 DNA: TGTGCCAGCAGCTTACGGGCAGGCAAGAACACTGAAGCTTTCTTT

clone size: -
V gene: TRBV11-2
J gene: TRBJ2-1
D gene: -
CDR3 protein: CASSLALTVEQFF
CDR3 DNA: TGTGCCAGCAGCTTAGCTTTAACCGTGGAGCAGTTCTTC

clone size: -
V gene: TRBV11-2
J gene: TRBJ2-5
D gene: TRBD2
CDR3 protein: CASSSPGTSGGGTQYF
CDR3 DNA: TGTGCCAGCAGCTCCCCCGGGACTAGCGGCGGGGGGACCCAGTACTTC

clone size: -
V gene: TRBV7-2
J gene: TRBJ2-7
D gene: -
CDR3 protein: CASTLGPGSYEQYF
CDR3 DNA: TGTGCCAGCACCTTAGGACCCGGGAGCTACGAGCAGTACTTC

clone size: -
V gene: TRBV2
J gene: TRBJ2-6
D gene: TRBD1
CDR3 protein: CASTFQTGGAGANVLTF
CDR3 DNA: TGTGCCAGCACCTTCCAGACAGGGGGCGCTGGGGCCAACGTCCTGACTTTC

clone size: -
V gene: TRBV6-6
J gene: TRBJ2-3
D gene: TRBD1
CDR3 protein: CASSKGQTSTDTQYF
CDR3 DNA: TGTGCCAGCAGCAAGGGACAGACGAGCACAGATACGCAGTATTTT

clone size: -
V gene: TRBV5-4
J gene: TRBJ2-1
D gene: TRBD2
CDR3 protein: CASSFSQLASGYYSYNEQFF
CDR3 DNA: TGTGCCAGCAGCTTTAGTCAGTTGGCTAGCGGGTACTACTCCTACAATGAGCAGTTCTTC